Following are 27 T cell receptor beta chains from one sample sequenced in a study of beta chain features in type 1 diabetes. cDNA synthesis used the whole RNA isolate, giving expressed TCRB sequences. TCRdb's table, derived via immunoSEQ multiplex PCR, lists solely in-frame clones and lacks some. The table has under 300,000 clones, about 26% seen once. Sequenced: central memory CD4+ T cells from blood. The receptor source for this set is a man younger than 45 in good health.

This clone has a handful of counts. The chain joins TRBV7-8 to TRBJ2-2; D gene unclear. This CDR3 comprises 16 residues. Germline assignment: CDR1 SGHVS and CDR2 FQNEAQ. The ends were cut back, 5 bases at V and 0 bases at J, with 13 bases in the middle. The CDR3 coding sequence is TGTGCCAGCAGCCCCCTGAGGATCGCGAACACCGGGGAGCTGTTTTTT. Amino acid sequence: CASSPLRIANTGELFF.

This clone was counted a few times. The rearrangement links TRBV2 to TRBJ2-7; D remains unclear. V was pared by 8 bases and J by 0 bases, with 11 bases between. This CDR3 is built from 13 residues. Per germline, CDR1 SNHLY and CDR2 FYNNEI. Written as DNA, the CDR3 is TGTGCCAGCCGGGCTACAAGCTCCTACGAGCAGTACTTC. This sequence encodes CASRATSSYEQYF. Together with reference TRBV2 and TRBJ2-7, the CDR3 gives the full variable domain: EPEVTQTPSHQVTQMGQEVILRCVPISNHLYFYWYRQILGQKVEFLVSFYNNEISEKSEIFDDQFSVERPDGSNFTLKIRSTKLEDSAMYFCASRATSSYEQYFGPGTRLTVT.

This clone has a handful of counts. The chain combines TRBV30 with TRBJ2-1; D not certain. The CDR3 length is 12 residues. The V end was cut by 5 bases, the J end by 3 bases, with 8 bases between. Germline CDR1 reads GTSNPN; CDR2 reads SVGIG (reference sequence). The CDR3 sequence is CAWSTVYNEQFF. CDR3 sequence (DNA): TGTGCCTGGTCGACGGTCTACAATGAGCAGTTCTTC.

There are a few counts of this clone. The chain joins TRBV4-1 to TRBJ2-1; 9 nucleotides line up with TRBD2. After removal of 1 base from V and 6 bases from J, the junction contained 10 bases not matched to a gene. The germline gives CDR1 MGHRA, CDR2 YSYEKL. This CDR3 contains 17 residues. The CDR3 DNA follows: TGCGCCAGCAGCCAAGGAGGTTACAGCGGGAGGCTCAATGAGCAGTTCTTC. As protein: CASSQGGYSGRLNEQFF.

This chain uses TRBV30 with TRBJ2-5; 12 positions agree with TRBD1. Per the germline V gene, CDR1 is GTSNPN and CDR2 is SVGIG (reference sequence). V gave up 4 bases and J gave up 3 bases; unmatched junction bases: 9. The CDR3 loop spans 16 amino acids. The CDR3 loop is CAWTSPGQGAKETQYF. CDR3 DNA sequence: TGTGCCTGGACCTCACCGGGACAGGGGGCGAAAGAGACCCAGTACTTC.

This clone was counted between two and nine times. This CDR3 is CASPGPLRQRAPYEQYF. The CDR3 nucleotides are TGCGCCAGCCCTGGCCCCTTGAGACAGCGGGCGCCCTACGAGCAGTACTTC. V gene TRBV4-3 combines with J gene TRBJ2-7; tentative D call: TRBD2 (6 bases). Trimming shortened V by 8 bases and J by 2 bases, and 25 bases separated the two germline ends. This CDR3 has 17 residues. Germline lookup yields CDR1 LGHNA and CDR2 YSLEER.

In its sample, this clone was seen a few times. The genes are TRBV9 and TRBJ2-1; D gene unclear. V was shortened by 4 bases and J by 0 bases, with 14 bases between the two germline ends. The germline gives CDR1 SGDLS, CDR2 YYNGEE. This CDR3 comprises 16 residues. The CDR3, as DNA: TGTGCCAGCAGCTTGACCGGGTTAAGCTCCTACAATGAGCAGTTCTTC. This gives the protein CASSLTGLSSYNEQFF.

V usage is TRBV7-9 and J usage is TRBJ2-7; D unclear. Germline loops: CDR1 SEHNR, CDR2 FQNEAQ (reference sequence). V was shortened by 1 base and J by 6 bases, with 10 bases between the two germline ends. The CDR3 length is 13 residues. The CDR3 sequence: CASSLETKVEQYF. As DNA, the CDR3 is TGTGCCAGCAGCTTAGAAACGAAGGTCGAGCAGTACTTC.

The count of this clone is one. The rearrangement joins TRBV11-2 to TRBJ2-2; the match to TRBD2 covers 7 bases. CDR1 and CDR2 from the germline V gene are SGHAT and FQNNGV. V dropped 2 bases and J dropped 4; count of bases not matched to a gene: 4. The CDR3 totals 15 residues. The chain's CDR3 is CASSLILAVTGELFF. The CDR3 DNA reads TGTGCCAGCAGCTTAATTCTAGCGGTCACCGGGGAGCTGTTTTTT.

This clone was observed a handful of times. The gene calls are TRBV30 and TRBJ1-6; no definite D call. Germline V CDR1 and CDR2: GTSNPN, SVGIG (reference sequence). V was clipped by 4 bases and J by 7 bases, with 14 bases between them. The CDR3 has 14 residues. The CDR3 sequence: CAWTYSLGNSPLHF. The CDR3 coding sequence is TGTGCCTGGACATATTCCTTAGGAAATTCACCCCTCCACTTT.

This clone was recorded a few times. The V call is TRBV7-9, the J call TRBJ2-3; unclear D gene. This CDR3 is 11 amino acids long. Germline-derived CDR1 and CDR2 are SEHNR and FQNEAQ (reference sequence). With 3 bases removed from V and 5 bases from J, the gap between germline ends came to 3 bases. This CDR3 reads CASSFEDTQYF. The CDR3 DNA reads TGTGCCAGCAGCTTCGAAGATACGCAGTATTTT.

Here the CDR3 DNA reads TGTGCCAGCAGGCCGGACAGGGGCCTTAACACCGGGGAGCTGTTTTTT. Protein sequence: CASRPDRGLNTGELFF. This chain links TRBV28 with TRBJ2-2; 9 bases are shared with TRBD1. The V gene's germline CDR1 is MDHEN and CDR2 SYDVKM. The junction had 7 bases not matched to a gene; V was cut back by 6 bases and J by 2 bases. CDR3 length: 16 residues.

This chain links TRBV6-6 with TRBJ2-2, with 7 bases lining up with TRBD2. This CDR3 is built from 14 residues. Trimming at V came to 10 bases and at J to 5 bases, leaving 10 bases not matched to a gene. Germline V gives CDR1 MNHNY, CDR2 SVGAGI (reference sequence). CDR3 DNA sequence: TGTGCCACGCAGCTGGACGGGGGGACCGGGGAGCTGTTTTTT. Translating gives CATQLDGGTGELFF.

This clone has more than one count but fewer than ten. J is TRBJ2-1 and V is TRBV11-1, with TRBD1 matching over 10 bases. Trimming removed 6 bases from V and 6 bases from J; junction bases left unmatched: 11. The CDR3 is made up of 16 amino acids. CDR1 and CDR2 from the germline V gene are SGHAT and FQDESV (reference sequence). The CDR3, as DNA: TGTGCCAGCAGACCGAAGACGGGACAGGGGATCAATGAGCAGTTCTTC. This sequence encodes CASRPKTGQGINEQFF.

At least ten counts were recorded for this clone. V and J are TRBV25-1 and TRBJ1-2; D not certain. The CDR3 covers 12 residues. Trimming shortened V by 0 bases and J by 8 bases, and 7 bases separated the two germline ends. From germline, CDR1 is MGHDK and CDR2 SYGVNS. The CDR3 loop reads CASSEYSVGYTF. The CDR3 DNA is TGTGCCAGCAGTGAATATAGCGTGGGCTACACCTTC.

The V gene is TRBV2, the J gene TRBJ2-7; 11 bases align to TRBD1. This CDR3 comprises 14 residues. V lost 6 bases to trimming and J lost 4 bases; unmatched junction nucleotides: 5. From germline, CDR1 is SNHLY and CDR2 FYNNEI. The CDR3 here is CASRDRGLTYEQYF. CDR3 DNA: TGTGCCAGCAGGGACAGGGGGCTTACTTACGAGCAGTACTTC.

This clone was seen more than once but under ten times. The chain couples TRBV30 to TRBJ2-7, with TRBD1 matching 8 bases. There are 11 residues in the CDR3. Trimming cost V 7 bases and J 2 bases; bases outside gene matches: 1. Germline CDR1 and CDR2: GTSNPN and SVGIG (reference sequence). CDR3 DNA sequence: TGTGCCTACAGGGGGGCCTACGAGCAGTACTTC. Translated: CAYRGAYEQYF.

The chain has TRBV2 and TRBJ1-1, with D hard to call. The CDR3 length is 13 residues. Trimming cost V 6 bases and J 2 bases, with 10 bases left between them. Germline CDR1 and CDR2: SNHLY and FYNNEI. In DNA form, the CDR3 reads TGTGCCAGCAGCAGAGGTGAAAACACTGAAGCTTTCTTT. It is translated as CASSRGENTEAFF.

This clone showed up just once. This chain links TRBV4-2 with TRBJ2-5; TRBD2 is a possible D gene (6 bases). V was clipped by 11 bases and J by 5 bases, with 15 bases between them. CDR3 length: 12 residues. Germline V CDR1 and CDR2: LGHNA, YNFKEQ. This CDR3 is CAAGGVLETQYF. In DNA, the CDR3 is TGTGCCGCAGGCGGGGTCTTGGAGACCCAGTACTTC.

At least ten counts were recorded for this clone. This sequence joins TRBV7-2 and TRBJ1-2; D gene ambiguous. The germline V gene encodes CDR1 SGHTA and CDR2 FQGNSA. Trimming pared 5 bases from V and 6 bases from J, leaving 16 bases between. The CDR3 is made up of 14 amino acids. The CDR3 DNA reads TGTGCCAGCAGCCCCGGACGGACCGCTAATGGCTACACCTTC. This translates into CASSPGRTANGYTF.

This clone was observed a few times. The chain joins TRBV4-1 to TRBJ2-7; TRBD2 matches 11 bases. This CDR3 comprises 16 residues. The V gene end was trimmed by 2 bases and the J gene end by 4 bases; junction bases not matched to a gene: 7. Germline loops: CDR1 MGHRA, CDR2 YSYEKL. The CDR3 DNA reads TGCGCCAGCAGCCAACCTACTAGCGGGAGCTATTACGAGCAGTACTTC. The encoded protein is CASSQPTSGSYYEQYF.

This clone was observed a few times. The chain combines TRBV5-6 with TRBJ2-5; TRBD1 aligns across 9 bases. V lost 3 bases, J lost 5 bases, and 8 bases stayed unmatched. The length of the CDR3 is 15 residues. CDR1 and CDR2 (germline): SGHDT, YYEEEE. The CDR3 DNA is TGTGCCAGCAGCTCCCGGACAGGGGAATTCGAGACCCAGTACTTC. As protein: CASSSRTGEFETQYF.

The chain is built from TRBV9 and TRBJ2-7; D uncertain. Trimming cost V 0 bases and J 4 bases, with 8 bases left between them. The germline V gene has CDR1 SGDLS and CDR2 YYNGEE. The CDR3 runs to 13 residues. The CDR3 nucleotides read TGTGCCAGCAGCGTAGAGGCAGGTTACGAGCAGTACTTC. Its translation: CASSVEAGYEQYF.

The table lists this clone with a count of one. This sequence joins TRBV19 and TRBJ2-5; 8 positions match TRBD1. V was pared by 0 bases and J by 1 base, with 4 bases of the junction left unmatched. This CDR3 is 16 amino acids long. The germline CDR1 and CDR2 sequences are LNHDA and SQIVND (reference sequence). The CDR3 DNA reads TGTGCCAGTAGTATAGATCTCGGACAGGGCCAAGAGACCCAGTACTTC. It encodes CASSIDLGQGQETQYF.

The rearrangement links TRBV30 to TRBJ2-3; 13 bases line up with TRBD2. The CDR3 is made up of 14 amino acids. Germline CDR1 GTSNPN, CDR2 SVGIG (reference sequence). Unmatched junction bases numbered 9, after V lost 8 bases and J lost 7 bases. The CDR3 DNA reads TGTGCCACTAGGACTAGCGGGAGTCTAAATACGCAGTATTTT. Protein sequence: CATRTSGSLNTQYF.

The chain is built from TRBV11-2 and TRBJ2-1; perhaps TRBD2 as D (6 bases). CDR3 length: 15 amino acids. Per the germline V gene, CDR1 is SGHAT and CDR2 is FQNNGV. V was clipped by 0 bases and J by 7 bases, with 13 bases between them. As DNA, the CDR3 is TGTGCCAGCAGCTTAGAGGGCCTAGCGTCGAATGAGCAGTTCTTC. It codes for CASSLEGLASNEQFF. The full variable domain, rest sourced from reference TRBV11-2 and TRBJ2-1, is EAGVAQSPRYKIIEKRQSVAFWCNPISGHATLYWYQQILGQGPKLLIQFQNNGVVDDSQLPKDRFSAERLKGVDSTLKIQPAKLEDSAVYLCASSLEGLASNEQFFGPGTRLTVL.

This chain connects TRBV15 to TRBJ2-1; 9 nucleotides agree with TRBD1. The V gene end was trimmed by 0 bases and the J gene end by 8 bases; junction bases not matched to a gene: 5. Germline CDR1 LNHNV, CDR2 YYDKDF (reference sequence). CDR3 length equals 15 residues. CDR3 sequence: CATSRDGTGMHEQFF. The CDR3 nucleotides are TGTGCCACCAGCAGAGACGGGACAGGGATGCATGAGCAGTTCTTC.